The clone carrying this TCR beta chain turned up a few times. Its specificity is not known. The data were obtained in a study of CD8 T cells in ankylosing spondylitis. General study points: A motif of several highly homologous TCR beta variants was seen as apparently characteristic of ankylosing spondylitis blood.

TCRdb re-called the 5' RACE reads with MiXCR, one entry per CDR3 protein. The sample records 250,000 or so distinct CDR3 sequences, about a sixth being singletons. Germline values: CDR1 MNHEY, CDR2 SMNVEV (reference sequence). Trimming cost V 6 bases and J 5 bases; bases outside gene matches: 14. The CDR3 is 17 residues long. The chain uses TRBV27 and TRBJ2-5; TRBD1 agrees at 11 bases. The TCR was taken from a male donor with ankylosing spondylitis or in good health (not recorded which). Sequenced input: blood, either unsorted or a sorted T cell fraction (not recorded which). The chain's CDR3 is CASRVRLPGQGVETQYF. The CDR3 coding sequence is TGTGCCAGCAGAGTAAGGCTACCGGGACAGGGGGTTGAGACCCAGTACTTC.